Below, one T cell receptor beta chain is given with its context. This sample is drawn from a study of blood T cell repertoires in COVID-19. Germline CDR1 is SGHRS and CDR2 is YFSETQ. The length of the CDR3 is 14 residues. Trimming shortened V by 3 bases and J by 0 bases, and 9 bases separated the two germline ends. The method was immunoSEQ multiplex PCR; TCRdb's version includes in-frame clones alone and lacks a portion of them. The profile shows about 260,000 clones, about 87% of them singletons. Sequences were obtained from PBMCs or T cells enriched from blood (not recorded which). The chain employs TRBV5-1 and TRBJ1-2; D is perhaps TRBD1 (5 bases). The origin of this receptor is a woman in her forties with acute COVID-19. CDR3 protein: CASSSDIPNYGYTF. The DNA for the CDR3 is TGCGCCAGCAGCTCGGACATTCCTAACTATGGCTACACCTTC.